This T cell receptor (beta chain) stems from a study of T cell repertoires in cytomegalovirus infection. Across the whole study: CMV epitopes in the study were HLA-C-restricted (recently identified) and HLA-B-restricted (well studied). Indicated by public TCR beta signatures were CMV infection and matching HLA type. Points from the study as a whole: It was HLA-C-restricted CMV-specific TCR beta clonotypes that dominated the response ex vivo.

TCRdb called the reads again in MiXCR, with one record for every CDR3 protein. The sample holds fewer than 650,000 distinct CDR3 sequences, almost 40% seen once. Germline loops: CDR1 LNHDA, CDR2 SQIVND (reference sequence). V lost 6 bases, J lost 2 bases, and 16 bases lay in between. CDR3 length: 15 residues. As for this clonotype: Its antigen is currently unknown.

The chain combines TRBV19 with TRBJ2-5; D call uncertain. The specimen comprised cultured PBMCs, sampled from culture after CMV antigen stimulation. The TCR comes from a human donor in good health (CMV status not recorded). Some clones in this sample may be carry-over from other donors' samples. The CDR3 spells CASRPYEAPQETQYF. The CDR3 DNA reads TGTGCCAGTAGGCCATACGAGGCACCGCAAGAGACCCAGTACTTC.